These 10 T cell receptor beta chains share one sample of origin, sequenced in a study of T cell responses to AZD1222 COVID-19 vaccine. The assay was immunoSEQ multiplex PCR, and TCRdb's table has in-frame clones only and misses some. This sample yields tens of thousands of clones, of which over 80% are seen a single time; 15% to 20% belongs to the top ten. Sequencing used peripheral blood, obtained 28 days after the second AZD1222 dose. These receptors were obtained from an adult who received the AZD1222 COVID-19 vaccine.

The CDR3 protein is CATSDTRGQGTGELFF. Here the CDR3 DNA reads TGTGCCACCAGTGACACAAGAGGACAGGGCACCGGGGAGCTGTTTTTT. V gene TRBV24-1 combines with J gene TRBJ2-2; 8 bases are a match to TRBD1. The V gene end was trimmed by 4 bases and the J gene end by 4 bases; junction bases not matched to a gene: 7. The CDR3 is 16 residues long. Germline V lookup: CDR1 KGHDR, CDR2 SFDVKD.

The chain has TRBV5-1 and TRBJ1-1; D gene unclear. In germline, CDR1 is SGHRS, CDR2 YFSETQ. The CDR3 loop spans 13 amino acids. V shed 4 bases and J shed 2 bases, with 9 bases lying between them. CDR3 loop: CASSRTENTEAFF. CDR3 nucleotides: TGCGCCAGCAGCCGGACGGAAAACACTGAAGCTTTCTTT.

The chain couples TRBV10-1 to TRBJ2-5; 14 bases are shared with TRBD2. V lost 6 bases and J lost 4; bases outside the gene matches: 16. The CDR3 contains 19 residues. Germline CDR1 is WNHNN and CDR2 is SYGVQD (reference sequence). The CDR3, as DNA: TGCGCCAGCAGGAGGACTAGCGGGGGGATGATGGGGCGAGGAGAGACCCAGTACTTC. This codes for CASRRTSGGMMGRGETQYF.

The chain combines TRBV6-6 with TRBJ2-7; no firm D call. V lost 6 bases and J 3 bases, leaving 18 bases between the germline ends. CDR3 length equals 15 residues. Germline-derived CDR1 and CDR2 are MNHNY and SVGAGI (reference sequence). The chain's CDR3 is CASSQAALGIYEQYF. DNA of the CDR3: TGTGCCAGCAGCCAGGCGGCCTTGGGTATCTACGAGCAGTACTTC.

The gene calls are TRBV14 and TRBJ2-3; D ambiguous. The CDR3 covers 19 residues. The germline V gene encodes CDR1 SGHDN and CDR2 FVKESK. The germline V and J ends were trimmed by 0 bases and 0 bases, with 19 bases remaining between them. In DNA form, the CDR3 reads TGTGCCAGCAGCCAAGATGCCTACCGATTTCGTATTAGCACAGATACGCAGTATTTT. Translated: CASSQDAYRFRISTDTQYF.

The gene calls are TRBV7-2 and TRBJ2-3; the D call may be TRBD1 or TRBD2 (6 bases each). Germline CDR1 and CDR2: SGHTA and FQGNSA. There are 17 residues in the CDR3. Trimming left V 5 bases short and J 0 bases short, with 18 bases between. The CDR3 sequence: CASSPGSGGSSTDTQYF. As DNA, the CDR3 is TGTGCCAGCAGCCCAGGATCCGGGGGCAGTAGCACAGATACGCAGTATTTT.

The chain carries TRBV29-1 and TRBJ2-5; 8 bases are shared with TRBD2. CDR1 is SQVTM, CDR2 ANQGSEA, per germline. Losses at the gene ends were 1 base for V and 5 bases for J; bases not matched to a gene: 3. The CDR3 sequence is 13 residues long. CDR3 in DNA: TGCAGCGTTGAAGGACTAGCGATCGAGACCCAGTACTTC. Amino acid sequence: CSVEGLAIETQYF.

This chain uses TRBV27 with TRBJ2-1; TRBD1 matches 11 bases. This CDR3 region has 16 residues. In germline, CDR1 is MNHEY, CDR2 SMNVEV (reference sequence). V shed 6 bases, J shed 7 bases, and the junction held 11 bases outside the gene matches. In DNA form, the CDR3 reads TGTGCCAGCAGCCGGGATTCCCGGGACAGGGGGAATGAGCAGTTCTTC. This sequence encodes CASSRDSRDRGNEQFF.

This rearrangement joins TRBV6-5 to TRBJ1-2, with TRBD1 as a possible D gene (6 bases). The CDR3 loop spans 13 amino acids. V lost 7 bases and J 8 bases, leaving 17 bases between the germline ends. Germline V gene data show CDR1 as MNHEY and CDR2 as SVGAGI. Here the CDR3 DNA reads TGTGCCAGCACCGAGTGGGGGCCAGGGGGCTACACCTTC. Its translation is CASTEWGPGGYTF.

This clone was picked up one time. The chain is built from TRBV6-5 and TRBJ2-7; 11 bases match TRBD2. V shed 4 bases and J 0 bases; nucleotides not matched to a gene: 5. Germline CDR1 is MNHEY and CDR2 is SVGAGI. CDR3 length: 16 residues. The CDR3 DNA follows: TGTGCCAGCAGTTCCCTTAGCGGGGGGGCCTCCTACGAGCAGTACTTC. This translates into CASSSLSGGASYEQYF.